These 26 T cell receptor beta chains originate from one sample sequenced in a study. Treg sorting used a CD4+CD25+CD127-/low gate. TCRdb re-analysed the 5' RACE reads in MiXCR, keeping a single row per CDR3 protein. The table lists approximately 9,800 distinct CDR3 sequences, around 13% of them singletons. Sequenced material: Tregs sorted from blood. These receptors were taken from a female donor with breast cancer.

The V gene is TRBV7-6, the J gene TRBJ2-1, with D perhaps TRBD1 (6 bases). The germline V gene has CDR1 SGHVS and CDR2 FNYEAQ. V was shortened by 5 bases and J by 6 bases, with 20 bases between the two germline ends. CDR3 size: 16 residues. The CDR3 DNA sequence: TGTGCCAGCAGCATAAGACAGGCCAATATCGGCAATGAGCAGTTCTTC. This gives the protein CASSIRQANIGNEQFF.

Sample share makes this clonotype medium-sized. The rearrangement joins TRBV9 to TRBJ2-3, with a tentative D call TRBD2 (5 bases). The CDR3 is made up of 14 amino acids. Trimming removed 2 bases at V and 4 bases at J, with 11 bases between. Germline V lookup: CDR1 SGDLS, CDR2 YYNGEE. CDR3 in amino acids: CASSVTRESDTQYF. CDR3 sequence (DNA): TGTGCCAGCAGCGTTACCCGGGAATCAGATACGCAGTATTTT.

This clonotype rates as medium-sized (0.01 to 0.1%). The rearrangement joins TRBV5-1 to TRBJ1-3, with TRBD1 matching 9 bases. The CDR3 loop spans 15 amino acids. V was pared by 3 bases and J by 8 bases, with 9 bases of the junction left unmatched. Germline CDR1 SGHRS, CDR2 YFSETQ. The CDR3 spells CASSSGTGRADTIYF. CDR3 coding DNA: TGCGCCAGCAGCTCCGGGACAGGGAGGGCGGACACCATATATTTT. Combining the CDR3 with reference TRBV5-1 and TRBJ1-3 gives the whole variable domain KAGVTQTPRYLIKTRGQQVTLSCSPISGHRSVSWYQQTPGQGLQFLFEYFSETQRNKGNFPGRFSGRQFSNSRSEMNVSTLELGDSALYLCASSSGTGRADTIYFGEGSWLTVV.

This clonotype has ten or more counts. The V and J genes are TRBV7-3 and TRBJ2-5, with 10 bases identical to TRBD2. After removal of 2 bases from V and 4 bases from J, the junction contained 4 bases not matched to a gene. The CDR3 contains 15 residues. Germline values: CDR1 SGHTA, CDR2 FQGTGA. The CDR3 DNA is TGTGCCAGCAGCTTAGGGGTAGCGGGAGGAGAGACCCAGTACTTC. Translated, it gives CASSLGVAGGETQYF. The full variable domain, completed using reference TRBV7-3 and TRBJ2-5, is GAGVSQTPSNKVTEKGKYVELRCDPISGHTALYWYRQSLGQGPEFLIYFQGTGAADDSGLPNDRFFAVRPEGSVSTLKIQRTERGDSAVYLCASSLGVAGGETQYFGPGTRLLVL.

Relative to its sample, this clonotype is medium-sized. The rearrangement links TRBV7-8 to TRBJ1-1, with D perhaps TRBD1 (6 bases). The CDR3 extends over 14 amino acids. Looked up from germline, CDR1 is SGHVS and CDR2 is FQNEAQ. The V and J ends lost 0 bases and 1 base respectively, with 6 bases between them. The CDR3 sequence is CASSLATGNTEAFF. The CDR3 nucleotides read TGTGCCAGCAGCTTAGCGACAGGGAACACTGAAGCTTTCTTT.

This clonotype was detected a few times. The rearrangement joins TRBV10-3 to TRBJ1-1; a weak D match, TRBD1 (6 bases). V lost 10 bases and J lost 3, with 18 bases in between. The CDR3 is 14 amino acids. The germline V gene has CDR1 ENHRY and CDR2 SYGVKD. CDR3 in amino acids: CATRQVPDYTEAFF. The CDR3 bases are TGTGCCACCCGACAGGTGCCCGACTACACTGAAGCTTTCTTT.

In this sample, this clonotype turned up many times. CDR3 sequence reads: CASSTQGAQPQHF. As DNA, the CDR3 is TGCGCCAGCAGTACACAGGGGGCTCAGCCCCAGCATTTT. The V and J genes are TRBV10-2 and TRBJ1-5, with 9 bases matching TRBD1. Germline V gene sequence: CDR1 WSHSY, CDR2 SAAADI. V lost 5 bases to trimming and J lost 6 bases; unmatched junction nucleotides: 2. CDR3 length: 13 amino acids.

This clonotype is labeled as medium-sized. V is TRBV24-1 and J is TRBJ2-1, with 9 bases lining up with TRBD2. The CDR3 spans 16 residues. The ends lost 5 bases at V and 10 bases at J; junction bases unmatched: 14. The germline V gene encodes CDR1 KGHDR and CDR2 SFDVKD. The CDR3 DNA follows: TGTGCCACCAGTGGGTCATTAGCGGGAGTGTCAAGCGAGCAGTTCTTC. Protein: CATSGSLAGVSSEQFF.

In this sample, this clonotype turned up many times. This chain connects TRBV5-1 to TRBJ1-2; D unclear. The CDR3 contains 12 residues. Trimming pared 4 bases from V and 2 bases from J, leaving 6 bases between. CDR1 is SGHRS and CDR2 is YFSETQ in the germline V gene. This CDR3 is CASSPQNYGYTF. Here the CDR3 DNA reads TGCGCCAGCAGCCCACAGAACTATGGCTACACCTTC.

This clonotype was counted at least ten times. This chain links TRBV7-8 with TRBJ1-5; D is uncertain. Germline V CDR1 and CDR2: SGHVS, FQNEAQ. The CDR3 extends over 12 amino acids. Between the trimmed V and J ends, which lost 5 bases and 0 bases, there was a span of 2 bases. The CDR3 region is CASSASNQPQHF. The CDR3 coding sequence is TGTGCCAGCAGCGCTAGCAATCAGCCCCAGCATTTT.

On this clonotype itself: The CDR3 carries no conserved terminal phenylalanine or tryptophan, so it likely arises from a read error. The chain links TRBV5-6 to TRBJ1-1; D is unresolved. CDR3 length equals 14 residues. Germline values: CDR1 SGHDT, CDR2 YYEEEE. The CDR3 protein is CASSYEAMNTGAFC. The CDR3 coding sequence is TGTGCCAGCAGCTATGAGGCTATGAACACTGGAGCTTTCTGT.

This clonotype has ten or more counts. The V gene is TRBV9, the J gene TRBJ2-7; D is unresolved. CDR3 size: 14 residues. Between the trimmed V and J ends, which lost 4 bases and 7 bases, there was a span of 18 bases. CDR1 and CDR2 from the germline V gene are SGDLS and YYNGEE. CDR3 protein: CASSTRTDNVEQYF. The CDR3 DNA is TGTGCCAGCAGCACCCGGACGGATAACGTGGAGCAGTACTTC.

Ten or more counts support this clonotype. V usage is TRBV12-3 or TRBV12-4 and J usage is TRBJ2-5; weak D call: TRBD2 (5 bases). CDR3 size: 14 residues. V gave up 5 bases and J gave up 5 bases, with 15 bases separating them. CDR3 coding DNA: TGTGCCAGCAGTCCTCGGACGGGGATGGAGACCCAGTACTTC. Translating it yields CASSPRTGMETQYF.

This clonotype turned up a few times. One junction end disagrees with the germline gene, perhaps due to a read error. The CDR3 bases are TGCGCCAGCGCCAAGGGACAGGGGGCGCGGACCGGGGAGCTGGTTTTT. Translating gives CASAKGQGARTGELVF. The V and J genes are TRBV5-1 and TRBJ2-2, with 12 nucleotides matching TRBD1. This CDR3 has 16 amino acids. CDR1 is SGHRS, CDR2 YFSETQ, per germline.

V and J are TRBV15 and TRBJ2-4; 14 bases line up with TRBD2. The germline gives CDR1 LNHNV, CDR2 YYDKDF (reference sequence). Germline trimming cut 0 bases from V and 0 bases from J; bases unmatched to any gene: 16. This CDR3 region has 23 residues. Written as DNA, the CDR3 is TGTGCCACCAGCAGAGATGGTTGGGCGACCGGACTAGCGGGGGGCCTAGCCAAAAACATTCAGTACTTC. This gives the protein CATSRDGWATGLAGGLAKNIQYF.

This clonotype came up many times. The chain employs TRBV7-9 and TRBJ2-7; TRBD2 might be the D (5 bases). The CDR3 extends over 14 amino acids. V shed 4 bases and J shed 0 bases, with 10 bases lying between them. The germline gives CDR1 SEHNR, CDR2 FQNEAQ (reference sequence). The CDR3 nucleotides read TGTGCCAGCAGCTACCGGGAAAGCTCCTACGAGCAGTACTTC. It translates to CASSYRESSYEQYF.

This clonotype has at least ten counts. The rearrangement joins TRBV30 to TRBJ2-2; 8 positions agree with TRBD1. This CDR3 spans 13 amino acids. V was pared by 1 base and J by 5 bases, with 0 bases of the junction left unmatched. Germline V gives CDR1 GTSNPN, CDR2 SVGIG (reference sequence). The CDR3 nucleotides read TGTGCCTGGAGTGGACAGGGGACCGGGGAGCTGTTTTTT. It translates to CAWSGQGTGELFF. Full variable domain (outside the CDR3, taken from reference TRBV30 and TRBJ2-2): SQTIHQWPATLVQPVGSPLSLECTVEGTSNPNLYWYRQAAGRGLQLLFYSVGIGQISSEVPQNLSASRPQDRQFILSSKKLLLSDSGFYLCAWSGQGTGELFFGEGSRLTVL.

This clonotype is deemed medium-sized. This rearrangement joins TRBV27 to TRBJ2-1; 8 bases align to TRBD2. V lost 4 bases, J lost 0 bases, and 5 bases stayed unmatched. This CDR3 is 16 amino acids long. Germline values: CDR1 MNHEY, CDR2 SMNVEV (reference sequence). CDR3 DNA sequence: TGTGCCAGCAGTTCCTACAGCGGGAGCTCCTACAATGAGCAGTTCTTC. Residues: CASSSYSGSSYNEQFF.

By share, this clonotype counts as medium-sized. CDR3 loop: CASSRPGQGHDEQFF. The CDR3 bases are TGCGCCAGCAGCCGACCGGGACAGGGGCACGATGAGCAGTTCTTC. V gene TRBV5-1 combines with J gene TRBJ2-1, with 10 bases fitting TRBD1. This CDR3 contains 15 residues. The V gene's germline CDR1 is SGHRS and CDR2 YFSETQ. V lost 4 bases and J lost 8; bases outside the gene matches: 9.

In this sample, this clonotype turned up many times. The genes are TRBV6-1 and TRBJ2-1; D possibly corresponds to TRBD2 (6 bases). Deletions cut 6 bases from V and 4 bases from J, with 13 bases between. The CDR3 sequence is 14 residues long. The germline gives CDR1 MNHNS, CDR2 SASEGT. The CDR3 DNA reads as TGTGCCAGCAGACCCGGGGACTCTTACAATGAGCAGTTCTTC. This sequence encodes CASRPGDSYNEQFF.

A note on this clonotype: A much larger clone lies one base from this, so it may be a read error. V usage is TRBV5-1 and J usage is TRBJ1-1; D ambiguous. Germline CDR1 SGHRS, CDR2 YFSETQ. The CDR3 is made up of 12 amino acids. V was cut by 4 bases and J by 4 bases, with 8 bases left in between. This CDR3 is CASSAGSTEAFF. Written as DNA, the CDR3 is TGCGCCAGCAGCGCGGGAAGCACTGAAGCTTTCTTT.

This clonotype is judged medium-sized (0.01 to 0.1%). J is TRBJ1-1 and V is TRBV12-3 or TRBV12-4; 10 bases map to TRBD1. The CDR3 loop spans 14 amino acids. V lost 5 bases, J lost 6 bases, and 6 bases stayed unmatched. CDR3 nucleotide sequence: TGTGCCAGCAGTGTGAGACAGGGGGCAGCTGAAGCTTTCTTT. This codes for CASSVRQGAAEAFF.

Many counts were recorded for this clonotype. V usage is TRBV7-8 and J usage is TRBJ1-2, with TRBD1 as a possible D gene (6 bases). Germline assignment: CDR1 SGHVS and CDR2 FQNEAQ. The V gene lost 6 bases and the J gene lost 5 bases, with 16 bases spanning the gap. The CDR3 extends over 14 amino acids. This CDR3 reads CASRQGLKSYGYTF. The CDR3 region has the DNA TGTGCCAGCAGACAGGGTTTGAAGTCTTATGGCTACACCTTC.

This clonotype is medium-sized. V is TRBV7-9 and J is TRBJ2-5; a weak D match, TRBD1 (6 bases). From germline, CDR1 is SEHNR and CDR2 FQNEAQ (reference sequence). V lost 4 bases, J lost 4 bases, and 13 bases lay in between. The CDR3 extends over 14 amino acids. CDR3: CASSSIQGGETQYF. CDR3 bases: TGTGCCAGCAGCTCCATACAGGGTGGAGAGACCCAGTACTTC. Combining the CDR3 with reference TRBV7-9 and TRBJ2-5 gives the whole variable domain DTGVSQNPRHKITKRGQNVTFRCDPISEHNRLYWYRQTLGQGPEFLTYFQNEAQLEKSRLLSDRFSAERPKGSFSTLEIQRTEQGDSAMYLCASSSIQGGETQYFGPGTRLLVL.

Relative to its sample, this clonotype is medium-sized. CDR3 DNA: TGTGCCAGCAGTTGGGGGGCCTATGGCTACACCTTC. This encodes CASSWGAYGYTF. This chain connects TRBV28 to TRBJ1-2; D is possibly TRBD1 (6 bases). Germline V lookup: CDR1 MDHEN, CDR2 SYDVKM. This CDR3 comprises 12 residues. V was shortened by 4 bases and J by 4 bases, with 7 bases between the two germline ends.

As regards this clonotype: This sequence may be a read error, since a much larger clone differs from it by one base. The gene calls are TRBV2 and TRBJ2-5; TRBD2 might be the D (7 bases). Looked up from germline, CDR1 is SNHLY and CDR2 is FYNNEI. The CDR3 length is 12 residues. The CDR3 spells CVRTQGGETQYF. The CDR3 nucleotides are TGTGTCAGAACACAGGGAGGGGAGACCCAGTACTTC. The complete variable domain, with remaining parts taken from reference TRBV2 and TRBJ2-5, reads EPEVTQTPSHQVTQMGQEVILRCVPISNHLYFYWYRQILGQKVEFLVSFYNNEISEKSEIFDDQFSVERPDGSNFTLKIRSTKLEDSAMYFCVRTQGGETQYFGPGTRLLVL.